This T cell receptor (beta chain) came from a study of T-cell memory formation after mild COVID-19. The study, taken as a whole, reports: Second-wave clones with a day 37 peak had unconfirmed SARS-CoV-2 specificity. A subset of responding clones appeared in pre-infection memory, suggesting cross-reactive memory joined. A second wave expanding day 15 to 37 was CD4+-biased; contracting clones were balanced.

This clonotype has a count of ten or more. Its matching antigen is unknown. The CDR3 length is 15 residues. With 5 bases removed from V and 2 bases from J, the gap between germline ends came to 15 bases. From germline, CDR1 is SGHVS and CDR2 FNYEAQ. cDNA libraries for TCR alpha and TCR beta, carrying sample barcodes and UMIs, came from 5'RACE with constant-segment primers. One entry per CDR3 protein, called by TCRdb with MiXCR from the 5' RACE reads. Of 90,000 to 120,000 distinct CDR3 sequences in the sample, around 15% were seen once. Sequencing input: PBMCs or a T cell subset sorted from them (not recorded which). The sequence came from a man in his late teens or twenties who had mild COVID-19 (a few samples of this study predate the infection). Cell type and time point are not known. The rearrangement uses TRBV7-6 and TRBJ1-1, with a possible D match to TRBD1 (6 bases). The CDR3 reads CASSHGGSPNTEAFF. CDR3 nucleotides: TGTGCCAGCAGCCATGGGGGCTCCCCAAACACTGAAGCTTTCTTT.